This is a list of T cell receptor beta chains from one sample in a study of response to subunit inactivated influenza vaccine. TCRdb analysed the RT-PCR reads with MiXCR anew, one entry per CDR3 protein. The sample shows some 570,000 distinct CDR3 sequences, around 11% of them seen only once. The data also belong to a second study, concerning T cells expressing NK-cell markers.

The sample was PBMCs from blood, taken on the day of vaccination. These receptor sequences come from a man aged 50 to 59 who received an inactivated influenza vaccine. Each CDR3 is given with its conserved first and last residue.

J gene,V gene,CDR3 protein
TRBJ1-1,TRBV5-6,CASSPTLGRDTEAFF
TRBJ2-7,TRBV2,CASSEEKATFYEQYF
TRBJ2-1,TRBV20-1,CSARDLTGGRKNEQFF
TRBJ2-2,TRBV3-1,CASSQGRGPGELFF
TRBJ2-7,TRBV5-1,CASSLDREGYEQYF
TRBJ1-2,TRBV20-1,CSAGSGFDYGYTF
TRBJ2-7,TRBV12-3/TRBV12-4,CASGSGRVYEQYF
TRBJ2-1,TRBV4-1,CASSQRPGQGRNEQFF
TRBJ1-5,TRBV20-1,CSARNRDRGTYSNQPQHF
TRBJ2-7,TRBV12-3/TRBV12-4,CASSGTGGYEQYF
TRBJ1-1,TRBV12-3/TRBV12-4,CASSFRQGGVTEAFF
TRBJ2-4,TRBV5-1,CASSFSSGTGKNIQYF
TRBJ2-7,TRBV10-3,CAIRTGTGSYEQYF
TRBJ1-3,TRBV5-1,CASSTGPNSGNTIYF
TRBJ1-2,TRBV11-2,CASSLDRNFYGYTF
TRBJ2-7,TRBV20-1,CSARVPGLDYEQYF
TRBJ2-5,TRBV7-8,CASSFGEGYQETQYF
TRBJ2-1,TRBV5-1,CASSARVRNEQFF
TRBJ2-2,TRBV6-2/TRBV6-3,CASVAQLLAGGTGELFF
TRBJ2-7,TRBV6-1,CASREGVGPLYEQYF
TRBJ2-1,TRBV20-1,CSARDSGPRGNEQFF
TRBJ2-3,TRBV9,CASSVGGGYSTDTQYF
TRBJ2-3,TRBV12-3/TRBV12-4,CASTRGALGDTQYF
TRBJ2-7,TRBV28,CASSWDIGPSYEQYF
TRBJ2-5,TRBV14,CASSRTGGSYQETQYF
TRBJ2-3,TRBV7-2,CASSSPSTDTQYF
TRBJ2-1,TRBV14,CASSRGLDRMYNEQFF
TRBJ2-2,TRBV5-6,CASSRPGQGSTGELFF
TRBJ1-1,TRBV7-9,CASSRGQGDLLNTEAFF
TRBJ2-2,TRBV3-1,CASSQVVPTGELFF
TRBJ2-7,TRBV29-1,CSVGGMGGAGYEQYF
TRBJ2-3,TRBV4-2,CASSQVDSTDTQYF
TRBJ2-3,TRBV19,CASSGRDKIFTDTQYF
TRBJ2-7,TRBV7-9,CASSLAGGHEQYF
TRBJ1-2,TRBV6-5,CATGSQGGGYTF
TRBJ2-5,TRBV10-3,CAISDPAKQETQYF